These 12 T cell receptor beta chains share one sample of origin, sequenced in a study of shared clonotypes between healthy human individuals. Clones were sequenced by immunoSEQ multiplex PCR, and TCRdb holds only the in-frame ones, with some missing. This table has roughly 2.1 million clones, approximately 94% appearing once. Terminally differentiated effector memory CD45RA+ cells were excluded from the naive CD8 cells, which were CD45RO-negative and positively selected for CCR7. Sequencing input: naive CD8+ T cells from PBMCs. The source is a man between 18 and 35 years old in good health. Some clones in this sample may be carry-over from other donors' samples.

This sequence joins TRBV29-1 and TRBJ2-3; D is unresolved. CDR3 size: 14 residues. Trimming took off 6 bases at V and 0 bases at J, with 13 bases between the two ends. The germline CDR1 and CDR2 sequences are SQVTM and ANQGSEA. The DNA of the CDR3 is TGCAGCGTGGCTGGTAGCAGAAGCACAGATACGCAGTATTTT. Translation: CSVAGSRSTDTQYF.

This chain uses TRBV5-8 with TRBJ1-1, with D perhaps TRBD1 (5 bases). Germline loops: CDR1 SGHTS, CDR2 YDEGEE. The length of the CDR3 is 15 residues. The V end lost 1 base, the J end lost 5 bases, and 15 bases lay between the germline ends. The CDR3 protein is CASSLSQGWVTEAFF. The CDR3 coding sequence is TGTGCCAGCAGCTTGTCTCAGGGATGGGTAACTGAAGCTTTCTTT.

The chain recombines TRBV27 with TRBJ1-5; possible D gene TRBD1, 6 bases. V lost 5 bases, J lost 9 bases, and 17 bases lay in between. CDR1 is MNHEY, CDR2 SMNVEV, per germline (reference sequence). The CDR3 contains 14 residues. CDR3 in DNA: TGTGCCAGCAGTATACGGGACACCCGAGCGCCCCAGCATTTT. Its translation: CASSIRDTRAPQHF.

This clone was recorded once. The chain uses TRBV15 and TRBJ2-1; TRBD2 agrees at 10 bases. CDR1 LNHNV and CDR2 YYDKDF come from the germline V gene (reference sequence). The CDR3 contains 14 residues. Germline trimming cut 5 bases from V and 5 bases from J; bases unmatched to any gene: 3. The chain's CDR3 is CATSRLAGDNEQFF. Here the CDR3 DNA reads TGTGCCACCAGCCGACTAGCGGGCGACAATGAGCAGTTCTTC.

This CDR3 is CASSFPGQGVNWGNEKLFF. The CDR3 nucleotides are TGTGCCAGCAGCTTCCCGGGACAGGGGGTTAATTGGGGTAATGAAAAACTGTTTTTT. The chain employs TRBV7-2 and TRBJ1-4, with 11 positions matching TRBD1. The CDR3 runs to 19 residues. The V gene end was trimmed by 3 bases and the J gene end by 4 bases; junction bases not matched to a gene: 13. Germline CDR1 SGHTA, CDR2 FQGNSA.

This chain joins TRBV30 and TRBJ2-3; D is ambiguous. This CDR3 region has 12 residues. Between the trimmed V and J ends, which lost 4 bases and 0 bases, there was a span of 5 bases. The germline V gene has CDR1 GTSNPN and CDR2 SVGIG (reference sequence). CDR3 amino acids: CAWTGSTDTQYF. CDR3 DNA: TGTGCCTGGACAGGAAGCACAGATACGCAGTATTTT.

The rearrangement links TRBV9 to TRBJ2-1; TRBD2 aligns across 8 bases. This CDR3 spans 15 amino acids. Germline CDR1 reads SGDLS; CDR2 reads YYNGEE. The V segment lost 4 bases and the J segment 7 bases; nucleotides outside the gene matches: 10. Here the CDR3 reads CASSPETSELNEQFF. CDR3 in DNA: TGTGCCAGCAGCCCCGAGACTAGCGAGTTGAATGAGCAGTTCTTC.

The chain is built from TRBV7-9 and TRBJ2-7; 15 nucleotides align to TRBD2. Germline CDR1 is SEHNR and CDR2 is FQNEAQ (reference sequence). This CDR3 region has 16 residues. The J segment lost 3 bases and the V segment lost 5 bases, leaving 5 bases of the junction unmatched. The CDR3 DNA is TGTGCCAGCAGCGCCTGGACTAGCGGGAGGGGCTACGAGCAGTACTTC. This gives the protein CASSAWTSGRGYEQYF.

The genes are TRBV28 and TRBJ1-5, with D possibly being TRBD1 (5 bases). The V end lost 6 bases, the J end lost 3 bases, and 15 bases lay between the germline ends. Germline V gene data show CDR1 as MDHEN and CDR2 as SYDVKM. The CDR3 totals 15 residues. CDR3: CASSSGRTSNQPQHF. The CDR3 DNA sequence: TGTGCCAGCAGCTCGGGACGGACGTCCAATCAGCCCCAGCATTTT.

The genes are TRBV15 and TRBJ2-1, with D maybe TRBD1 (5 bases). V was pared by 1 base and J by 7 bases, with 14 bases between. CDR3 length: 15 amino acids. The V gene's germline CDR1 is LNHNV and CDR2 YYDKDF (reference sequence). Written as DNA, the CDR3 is TGTGCCACCAGCAGAGCTGTTGGGAAGGGGAATGAGCAGTTCTTC. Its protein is CATSRAVGKGNEQFF.

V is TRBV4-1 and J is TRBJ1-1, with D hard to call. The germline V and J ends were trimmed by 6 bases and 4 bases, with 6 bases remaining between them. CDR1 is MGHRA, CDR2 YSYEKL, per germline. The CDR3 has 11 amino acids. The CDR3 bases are TGCGCCAGCAGAACAGCCACTGAAGCTTTCTTT. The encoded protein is CASRTATEAFF.

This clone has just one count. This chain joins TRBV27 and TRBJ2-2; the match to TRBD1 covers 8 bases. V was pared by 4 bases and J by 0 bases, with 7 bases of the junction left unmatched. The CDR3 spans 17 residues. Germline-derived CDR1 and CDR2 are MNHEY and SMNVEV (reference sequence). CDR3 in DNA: TGTGCCAGCAGTTCCTACCCGACAGGGGCGAACACCGGGGAGCTGTTTTTT. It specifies CASSSYPTGANTGELFF.